This is a list of T cell receptor beta chains from one sample in a study of shared clonotypes between healthy human individuals. TCRdb's table, derived via immunoSEQ multiplex PCR, lists solely in-frame clones and lacks some. This sample has over a million clones, with more than 65% found just once. Sequenced: memory CD4+ T cells sorted from blood. The receptors were gathered from a man aged 18 to 30 in good health. CDR3s include the opening cysteine and the closing phenylalanine or tryptophan. A D gene is named only where the DNA matches it firmly. Clone size appears in some rows only: once, few, many, or a class for an expanded clone.

clone_size: -
d_call: -
v_call: TRBV5-4
j_call: TRBJ2-1
cdr3_nt: TGTGCCAGCAGCTTGAGCGCGAGCTCCTACAATGAGCAGTTCTTC
cdr3_aa: CASSLSASSYNEQFF

clone_size: -
d_call: TRBD1
v_call: TRBV10-3
j_call: TRBJ1-1
cdr3_nt: TGTGCCATCAGGATGACAGGGTTGGTAAACACTGAAGCTTTCTTT
cdr3_aa: CAIRMTGLVNTEAFF

clone_size: -
d_call: -
v_call: TRBV6-4
j_call: TRBJ1-1
cdr3_nt: TGTGCCAGCAGTAGGACAGCGAACACTGAAGCTTTCTTT
cdr3_aa: CASSRTANTEAFF

clone_size: few
d_call: TRBD2
v_call: TRBV7-6
j_call: TRBJ2-3
cdr3_nt: TGTGCCAGCAGCCCGGGGGGGCGGAACACAGATACGCAGTATTTT
cdr3_aa: CASSPGGRNTDTQYF

clone_size: -
d_call: -
v_call: TRBV27
j_call: TRBJ1-1
cdr3_nt: TGTGCCAGCAGCCTCGGGGCTGCGAACACTGAAGCTTTCTTT
cdr3_aa: CASSLGAANTEAFF

clone_size: -
d_call: -
v_call: TRBV7-7
j_call: TRBJ2-3
cdr3_nt: TGTGCTAGCAGCTTGGGAGTAGTACCAGATACGCAGTATTTT
cdr3_aa: CASSLGVVPDTQYF

clone_size: -
d_call: -
v_call: TRBV5-3
j_call: TRBJ1-5
cdr3_nt: TGTGCCAGAACCCTTTTGAATCACCCCAATCAGCCCCAGCATTTT
cdr3_aa: CARTLLNHPNQPQHF

clone_size: -
d_call: -
v_call: TRBV10-1
j_call: TRBJ1-2
cdr3_nt: TGCGCCAGCAGTGAATCAGGGAGCTATGGCTACACCTTC
cdr3_aa: CASSESGSYGYTF

clone_size: -
d_call: TRBD1
v_call: TRBV11-2
j_call: TRBJ1-2
cdr3_nt: TGTGCCAGCAGCTTGGGACAGGGGGCCTCTAACTATGGCTACACCTTC
cdr3_aa: CASSLGQGASNYGYTF

clone_size: -
d_call: -
v_call: TRBV6-1
j_call: TRBJ1-4
cdr3_nt: TGTGCCAGCAGCTTGGGGGGGGGCAAGGATGAAAAACTGTTTTTT
cdr3_aa: CASSLGGGKDEKLFF

clone_size: -
d_call: -
v_call: TRBV27
j_call: TRBJ2-7
cdr3_nt: TGTGCCAGCAGTTCCCCGTCCTTATTGGGTTACGAGCAGTACTTC
cdr3_aa: CASSSPSLLGYEQYF

clone_size: -
d_call: -
v_call: TRBV11-2
j_call: TRBJ1-2
cdr3_nt: TGTGCCAGCAGCCGGGGACTTGACAGTGGCTACACCTTC
cdr3_aa: CASSRGLDSGYTF

clone_size: -
d_call: -
v_call: TRBV6-1
j_call: TRBJ2-3
cdr3_nt: TGTGCCAGCAGTCCACATGGGAGGTCCACAGATACGCAGTATTTT
cdr3_aa: CASSPHGRSTDTQYF

clone_size: -
d_call: TRBD1
v_call: TRBV5-5
j_call: TRBJ1-4
cdr3_nt: TGTGCCAGCGGAGGGGGCCCTAATGAAAAACTGTTTTTT
cdr3_aa: CASGGGPNEKLFF

clone_size: few
d_call: -
v_call: TRBV28
j_call: TRBJ2-3
cdr3_nt: TGTGCCAGCAGTTTCGCCCCGGAGCTCACAGATACGCAGTATTTT
cdr3_aa: CASSFAPELTDTQYF

clone_size: -
d_call: -
v_call: TRBV7-2
j_call: TRBJ2-7
cdr3_nt: TGTGCCAGCAGGCAAGGGGCAGGCGAGCAGTACTTC
cdr3_aa: CASRQGAGEQYF

clone_size: -
d_call: -
v_call: TRBV25-1
j_call: TRBJ2-1
cdr3_nt: TGTGCCAGCAGTGGCACCCTGGGGGGAAGCTCCTACAATGAGCAGTTCTTC
cdr3_aa: CASSGTLGGSSYNEQFF

clone_size: -
d_call: -
v_call: TRBV5-1
j_call: TRBJ2-3
cdr3_nt: TGCGCCAGCAGCTTGGCTGGGGCCGTGCGAGATACGCAGTATTTT
cdr3_aa: CASSLAGAVRDTQYF

clone_size: -
d_call: TRBD2
v_call: TRBV6-1
j_call: TRBJ2-5
cdr3_nt: TGTGCCAGCAGTGAATTACTAGCGGGAGTAGAGACCCAGTACTTC
cdr3_aa: CASSELLAGVETQYF

clone_size: -
d_call: TRBD1
v_call: TRBV5-5
j_call: TRBJ2-7
cdr3_nt: TGTGCCAGCAGCTCGCGGAGCAGGGGGCTCCGGGAGCAGTACTTC
cdr3_aa: CASSSRSRGLREQYF

clone_size: few
d_call: -
v_call: TRBV7-8
j_call: TRBJ2-7
cdr3_nt: TGTGCCAGCAGCTTTCTATCCCGTCAACGAAGTGACGAGCAGTACTTC
cdr3_aa: CASSFLSRQRSDEQYF

clone_size: -
d_call: TRBD1
v_call: TRBV6-8
j_call: TRBJ1-6
cdr3_nt: TGTGCCAGCAGCGCTCATAACCCGGACAGGGGGGTTCAGTCCTATAATTCACCCCTCCACTTT
cdr3_aa: CASSAHNPDRGVQSYNSPLHF

clone_size: -
d_call: -
v_call: TRBV4-1
j_call: TRBJ2-3
cdr3_nt: TGCGCCAGCAGCCGAGTCTCAGAGGGTACGCAGTATTTT
cdr3_aa: CASSRVSEGTQYF

clone_size: -
d_call: TRBD1
v_call: TRBV30
j_call: TRBJ2-2
cdr3_nt: TGTGCCTGGAGGCCGCAATGGACAGGGGGTGTAGCCGGGGAGCTGTTTTTT
cdr3_aa: CAWRPQWTGGVAGELFF

clone_size: few
d_call: TRBD2
v_call: TRBV7-2
j_call: TRBJ2-1
cdr3_nt: TGTGCCAGCAGCCCTCGAGCGGGGGGGTACAATGAGCAGTTCTTC
cdr3_aa: CASSPRAGGYNEQFF

clone_size: -
d_call: TRBD1
v_call: TRBV6-5
j_call: TRBJ2-5
cdr3_nt: TGTGCCAGCAGAGCGGGACAGGGGGTTGTGGAGACCCAGTACTTC
cdr3_aa: CASRAGQGVVETQYF

clone_size: -
d_call: TRBD2
v_call: TRBV5-1
j_call: TRBJ2-2
cdr3_nt: TGCGCCAGCAGCTTCCTAGGACTAGCGGGAGCCTCGAACACCGGGGAGCTGTTTTTT
cdr3_aa: CASSFLGLAGASNTGELFF

clone_size: -
d_call: TRBD1
v_call: TRBV7-2
j_call: TRBJ1-2
cdr3_nt: TGTGCCAGCAGCATAGGACAGGGTGGATATGGCTACACCTTC
cdr3_aa: CASSIGQGGYGYTF

clone_size: -
d_call: TRBD1
v_call: TRBV5-8
j_call: TRBJ1-2
cdr3_nt: TGTGCCAGCAGCCAGATTGACAGGGTAGAGTATGGCTACACCTTC
cdr3_aa: CASSQIDRVEYGYTF

clone_size: -
d_call: -
v_call: TRBV7-2
j_call: TRBJ2-7
cdr3_nt: TGTGCCAGCGGTGGACCAGGGAGACCCGAGCAGTACTTC
cdr3_aa: CASGGPGRPEQYF

clone_size: -
d_call: -
v_call: TRBV28
j_call: TRBJ2-7
cdr3_nt: TGTGCCAGCAGTTTCGCGGTCGGCAGCTGGGAGCAGTACTTC
cdr3_aa: CASSFAVGSWEQYF

clone_size: -
d_call: -
v_call: TRBV2
j_call: TRBJ1-5
cdr3_nt: TGTGCCAGCAGTCCGACCAGACAGGCGTACAATCAGCCCCAGCATTTT
cdr3_aa: CASSPTRQAYNQPQHF

clone_size: -
d_call: -
v_call: TRBV6-1
j_call: TRBJ1-6
cdr3_nt: TGTGCCAGCAGTGAATATGGGGGCTATAATTCACCCCTCCACTTT
cdr3_aa: CASSEYGGYNSPLHF

clone_size: -
d_call: -
v_call: TRBV4-1
j_call: TRBJ1-1
cdr3_nt: TGCGCCAGCAGCCAAGGGGTCCGCCTGAGGGGGGCTGAAGCTTTCTTT
cdr3_aa: CASSQGVRLRGAEAFF

clone_size: few
d_call: TRBD1
v_call: TRBV19
j_call: TRBJ2-7
cdr3_nt: TGTGCCACCACAACCGGGACAGGGAGCTCCTACGAGCAGTACTTC
cdr3_aa: CATTTGTGSSYEQYF

clone_size: few
d_call: -
v_call: TRBV6-1
j_call: TRBJ2-7
cdr3_nt: TGTGCCAGCAGTTCCTACCCAGTGGGGGGCTACGAGCAGTACTTC
cdr3_aa: CASSSYPVGGYEQYF

clone_size: -
d_call: TRBD2
v_call: TRBV2
j_call: TRBJ2-6
cdr3_nt: TGTGCCAGCAGTGCCCGGGGGGCTGGGGCCAACGTCCTGACTTTC
cdr3_aa: CASSARGAGANVLTF

clone_size: -
d_call: -
v_call: TRBV27
j_call: TRBJ2-1
cdr3_nt: TGTGCCAGCAGGGGAGGACGGGGGGCCAATGAGCAGTTCTTC
cdr3_aa: CASRGGRGANEQFF

clone_size: -
d_call: -
v_call: TRBV5-1
j_call: TRBJ2-5
cdr3_nt: TGCGCCAGCAGCTTGGAAGGGCAGGCGGCGTGGGAGACCCAGTACTTC
cdr3_aa: CASSLEGQAAWETQYF

clone_size: -
d_call: TRBD1
v_call: TRBV7-2
j_call: TRBJ2-5
cdr3_nt: TGTGCCAGCAGCTTAGGGGGACAGGGGGCTTTTGAGACCCAGTACTTC
cdr3_aa: CASSLGGQGAFETQYF

clone_size: -
d_call: -
v_call: TRBV5-1
j_call: TRBJ2-7
cdr3_nt: TGCGCCAGCAGCTTGGCTTGGGGGCCTTACGAGCAGTACTTC
cdr3_aa: CASSLAWGPYEQYF

clone_size: -
d_call: -
v_call: TRBV5-8
j_call: TRBJ1-6
cdr3_nt: TGTGCCAGCAGCTTGTTTACCGGCTCCTATAATTCACCCCTCCACTTT
cdr3_aa: CASSLFTGSYNSPLHF

clone_size: -
d_call: TRBD1
v_call: TRBV5-6
j_call: TRBJ1-5
cdr3_nt: TGTGCCAGCAGCCCGATGGGGGCAGGGGGTGGTGGCAATCAGCCCCAGCATTTT
cdr3_aa: CASSPMGAGGGGNQPQHF

clone_size: -
d_call: TRBD2
v_call: TRBV5-1
j_call: TRBJ2-1
cdr3_nt: TGCGCCAGCAGCTTGGCTAGCGGGAGAGGCGATGAGCAGTTCTTC
cdr3_aa: CASSLASGRGDEQFF

clone_size: few
d_call: -
v_call: TRBV2
j_call: TRBJ1-2
cdr3_nt: TGTGCCAGCAGTGAGACTCTCCCCTACGGATCGTATGGCTACACCTTC
cdr3_aa: CASSETLPYGSYGYTF